A selection of T cell receptor beta chains follows, all from one sample in a study of cytomegalovirus exposure and HLA in healthy donors. TCRdb keeps only in-frame clones here, not all; method: immunoSEQ multiplex PCR. The table includes more than 150,000 clones, roughly 90% detected once. Input material: PBMCs. Every receptor here comes from a girl under three years old in good health and CMV-seronegative. The CDR3 runs from the conserved cysteine through the conserved F or W. The D gene is left open where the match is weak. The size of a clone is reported for some rows only, either as once, few or many, or as a class for expanded clones.

j_gene: TRBJ1-6; abundance: -; d_gene: -; v_gene: TRBV30; CDR3nt: TGTGCCTGGAGTAAGGAGGTCGGCTTGGCTTATAATTCACCCCTCCACTTT; CDR3aa: CAWSKEVGLAYNSPLHF
j_gene: TRBJ2-7; abundance: -; d_gene: -; v_gene: TRBV5-4; CDR3nt: TGTGCCAGCAGCCCCGGACTAACCCGGGACCCAAGGATCGTCTACGAGCAGTACTTC; CDR3aa: CASSPGLTRDPRIVYEQYF
j_gene: TRBJ2-3; abundance: -; d_gene: TRBD2; v_gene: TRBV5-1; CDR3nt: TGCGCCAGCAGCTCTGTAGCGGGAGGCACAGATACGCAGTATTTT; CDR3aa: CASSSVAGGTDTQYF
j_gene: TRBJ1-2; abundance: -; d_gene: TRBD1; v_gene: TRBV29-1; CDR3nt: TGCAGCGTGAAGGACAGGCCTTATGGCTACACCTTC; CDR3aa: CSVKDRPYGYTF
j_gene: TRBJ2-3; abundance: -; d_gene: TRBD2; v_gene: TRBV5-1; CDR3nt: TGCGCCAGCAGAGGCGGGGGGGCCGGAGGAGATACGCAGTATTTT; CDR3aa: CASRGGGAGGDTQYF
j_gene: TRBJ2-5; abundance: -; d_gene: TRBD2; v_gene: TRBV4-1; CDR3nt: TGCGCCGGCAGCCAAGTGGTAGCGGGAGGGGGGGAGACCCAGTACTTC; CDR3aa: CAGSQVVAGGGETQYF
j_gene: TRBJ2-7; abundance: -; d_gene: TRBD2; v_gene: TRBV9; CDR3nt: TGTGCCAGCAGCGTAGCCCCGACTAGCGTAGTCCCTGGCTACGAGCAGTACTTC; CDR3aa: CASSVAPTSVVPGYEQYF
j_gene: TRBJ2-2; abundance: -; d_gene: TRBD2; v_gene: TRBV2; CDR3nt: TGTGCCAGCAGGGATCGTAGCGGGGGAACCTCCACCGGGGAGCTGTTTTTT; CDR3aa: CASRDRSGGTSTGELFF
j_gene: TRBJ2-7; abundance: few; d_gene: TRBD2; v_gene: TRBV19; CDR3nt: TGTGCCAGTAGTATGTGTTTGGGTACGCTCAGGGGACTAGCTAAAATAGACTCCTACGAGCAGTACTTC; CDR3aa: CASSMCLGTLRGLAKIDSYEQYF
j_gene: TRBJ2-2; abundance: -; d_gene: TRBD2; v_gene: TRBV4-2; CDR3nt: TGTGCCAGCAGCCAAGCCCCAGGGACTAGCGGGAGTAGGGGAAACACCGGGGAGCTGTTTTTT; CDR3aa: CASSQAPGTSGSRGNTGELFF